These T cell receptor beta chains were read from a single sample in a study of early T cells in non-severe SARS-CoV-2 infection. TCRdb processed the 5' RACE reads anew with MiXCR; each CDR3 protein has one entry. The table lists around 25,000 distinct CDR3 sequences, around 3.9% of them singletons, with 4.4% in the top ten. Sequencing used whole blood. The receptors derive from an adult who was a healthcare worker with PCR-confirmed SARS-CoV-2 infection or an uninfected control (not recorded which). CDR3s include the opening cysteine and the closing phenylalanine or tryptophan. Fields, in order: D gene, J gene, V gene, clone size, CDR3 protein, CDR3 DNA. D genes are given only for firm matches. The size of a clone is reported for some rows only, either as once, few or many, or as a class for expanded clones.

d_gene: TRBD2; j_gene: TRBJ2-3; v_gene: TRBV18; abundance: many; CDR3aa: CASSPASGLTDTQYF; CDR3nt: TGTGCCAGCTCACCAGCTAGCGGACTGACAGATACGCAGTATTTT
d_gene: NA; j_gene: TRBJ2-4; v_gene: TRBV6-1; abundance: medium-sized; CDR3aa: CASSSLGGGYNIQYF; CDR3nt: TGTGCCAGCAGCTCCCTGGGCGGGGGCTATAACATTCAGTACTTC
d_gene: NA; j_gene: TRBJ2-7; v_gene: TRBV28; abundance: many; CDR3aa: CASSLGPGKLPEQYF; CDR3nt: TGTGCCAGCAGTCTTGGGCCGGGGAAACTACCCGAGCAGTACTTC
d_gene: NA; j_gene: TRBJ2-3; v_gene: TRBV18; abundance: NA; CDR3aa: CASSLGTDVTQYF; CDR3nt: TGTGCCAGCTCACTTGGGACGGACGTCACGCAGTATTTT
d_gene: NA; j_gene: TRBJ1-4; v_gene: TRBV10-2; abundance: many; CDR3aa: CASRTGENEKLFF; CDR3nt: TGCGCCAGCAGGACAGGAGAGAATGAAAAACTGTTTTTT
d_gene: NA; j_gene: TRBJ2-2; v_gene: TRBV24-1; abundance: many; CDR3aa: CATSRDPLWDTGELFF; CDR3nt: TGTGCCACCAGCAGGGACCCTTTATGGGACACCGGGGAGCTGTTTTTT
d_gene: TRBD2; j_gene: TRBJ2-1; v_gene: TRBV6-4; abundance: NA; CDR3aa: CARALAGGRNEQFF; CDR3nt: TGTGCCAGAGCCCTAGCGGGAGGTCGCAATGAGCAGTTCTTC
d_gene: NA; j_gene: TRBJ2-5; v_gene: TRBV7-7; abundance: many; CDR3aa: CASSLAVTSWETQYF; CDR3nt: TGTGCCAGCAGCTTAGCGGTGACCAGCTGGGAGACCCAGTACTTC
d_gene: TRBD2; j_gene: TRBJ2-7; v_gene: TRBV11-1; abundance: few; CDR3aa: CASSLSTSGAPYEQYF; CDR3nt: TGTGCCAGCAGCTTATCGACTAGCGGGGCTCCCTACGAGCAGTACTTC
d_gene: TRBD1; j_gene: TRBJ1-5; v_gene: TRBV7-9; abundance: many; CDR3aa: CASSFGAGTGYNQPQHF; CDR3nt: TGTGCCAGCAGCTTTGGTGCCGGGACAGGTTACAATCAGCCCCAGCATTTT
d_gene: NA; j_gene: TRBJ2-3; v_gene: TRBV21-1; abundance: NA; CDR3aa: CASSSEGTGDADTQYF; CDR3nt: TGTGCCAGCAGCAGCGAGGGGACAGGGGACGCAGATACGCAGTATTTT
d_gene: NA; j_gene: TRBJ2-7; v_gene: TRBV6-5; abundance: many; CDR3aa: CASSYSIAGTYEQYF; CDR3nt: TGTGCCAGCAGTTACTCGATTGCCGGAACCTACGAGCAGTACTTC
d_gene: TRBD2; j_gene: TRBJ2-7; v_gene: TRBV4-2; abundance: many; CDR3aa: CASSQVGKRDGYEQYF; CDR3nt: TGTGCCAGCAGCCAAGTAGGGAAGCGGGATGGGTACGAGCAGTACTTC
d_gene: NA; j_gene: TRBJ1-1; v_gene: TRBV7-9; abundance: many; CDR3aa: CASSSQRKSTEAFF; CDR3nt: TGTGCCAGCAGCTCCCAGAGGAAGAGCACTGAAGCTTTCTTT
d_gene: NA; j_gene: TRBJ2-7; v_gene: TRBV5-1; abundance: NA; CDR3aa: CASSGTSLDEQYF; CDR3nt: TGCGCCAGCAGCGGCACTAGTTTGGACGAGCAGTACTTC
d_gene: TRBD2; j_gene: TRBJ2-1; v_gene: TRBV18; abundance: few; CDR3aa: CASSPPGLAYEQFF; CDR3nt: TGTGCCAGCTCACCCCCGGGACTAGCGTATGAGCAGTTCTTC
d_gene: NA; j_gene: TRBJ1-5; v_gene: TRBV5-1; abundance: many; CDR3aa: CASSLEGAWEPQHF; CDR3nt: TGCGCCAGCAGCTTGGAAGGGGCTTGGGAGCCCCAGCATTTT
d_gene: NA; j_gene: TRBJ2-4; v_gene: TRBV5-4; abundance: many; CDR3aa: CASSAGTRDIQYF; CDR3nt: TGTGCCAGCAGCGCAGGGACCAGGGACATTCAGTACTTC
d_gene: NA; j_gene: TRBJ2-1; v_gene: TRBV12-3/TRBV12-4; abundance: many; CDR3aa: CASSKLSYNEQFF; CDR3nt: TGTGCCAGCAGTAAACTCTCCTACAATGAGCAGTTCTTC
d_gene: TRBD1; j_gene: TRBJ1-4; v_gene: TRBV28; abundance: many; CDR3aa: CASSFPGQGTTNEKLFF; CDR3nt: TGTGCCAGCAGTTTCCCCGGACAGGGGACAACTAATGAAAAACTGTTTTTT
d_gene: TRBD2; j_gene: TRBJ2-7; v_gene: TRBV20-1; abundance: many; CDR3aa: CSARGGLPYEQYF; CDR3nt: TGCAGTGCCCGGGGAGGGCTCCCCTACGAGCAGTACTTC
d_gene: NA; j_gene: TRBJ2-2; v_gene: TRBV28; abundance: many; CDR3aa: CASSFQRSNTGELFF; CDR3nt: TGTGCCAGCAGTTTTCAAAGATCGAACACCGGGGAGCTGTTTTTT
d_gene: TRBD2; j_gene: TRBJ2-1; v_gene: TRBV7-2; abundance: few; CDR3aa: CASSFGAGLYNEQFF; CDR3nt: TGTGCCAGCAGCTTTGGAGCGGGGCTATACAATGAGCAGTTCTTC
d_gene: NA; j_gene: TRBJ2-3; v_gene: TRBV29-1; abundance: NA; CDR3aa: CSVDFGPTGALSYTQYF; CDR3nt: TGCAGCGTTGACTTTGGGCCCACCGGGGCCTTAAGTTATACGCAGTATTTT
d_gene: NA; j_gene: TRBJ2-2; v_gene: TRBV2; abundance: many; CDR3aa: CASSMDSLNTGELFF; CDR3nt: TGTGCCAGCAGCATGGACAGCCTAAACACCGGGGAGCTGTTTTTT
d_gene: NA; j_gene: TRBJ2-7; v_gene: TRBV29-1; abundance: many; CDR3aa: CSVYDGGRRYF; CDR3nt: TGCAGCGTGTACGACGGGGGACGGCGGTACTTC
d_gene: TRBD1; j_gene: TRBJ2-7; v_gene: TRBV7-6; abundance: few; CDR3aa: CASSLGTGGDLQYF; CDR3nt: TGTGCCAGCAGCCTGGGGACAGGGGGCGACTTGCAGTACTTC
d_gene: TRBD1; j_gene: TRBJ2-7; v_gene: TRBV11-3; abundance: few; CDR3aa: CASSRQGSYEQYF; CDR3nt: TGTGCCAGCAGCCGACAGGGGTCCTACGAGCAGTACTTC
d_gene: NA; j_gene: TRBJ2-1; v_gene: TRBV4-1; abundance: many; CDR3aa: CASSQDGVLDEQFF; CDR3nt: TGCGCCAGCAGCCAAGACGGGGTTTTGGATGAGCAGTTCTTC